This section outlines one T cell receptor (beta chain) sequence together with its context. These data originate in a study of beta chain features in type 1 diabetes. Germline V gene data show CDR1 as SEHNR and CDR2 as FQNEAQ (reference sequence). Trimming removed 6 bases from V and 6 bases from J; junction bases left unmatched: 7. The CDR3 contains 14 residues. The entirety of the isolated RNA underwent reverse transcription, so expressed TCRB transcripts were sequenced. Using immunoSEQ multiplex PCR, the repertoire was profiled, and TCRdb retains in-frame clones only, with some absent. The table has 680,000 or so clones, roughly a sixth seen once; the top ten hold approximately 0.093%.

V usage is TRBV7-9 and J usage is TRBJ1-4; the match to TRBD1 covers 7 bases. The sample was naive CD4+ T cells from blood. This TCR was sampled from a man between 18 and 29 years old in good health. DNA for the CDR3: TGTGCCAGCAGTTTACAGGGGCCTTATGAAAAACTGTTTTTT. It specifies CASSLQGPYEKLFF.